This T cell receptor beta chain stems from a study of blood T cell repertoires in COVID-19. This table comes from immunoSEQ multiplex PCR, and its TCRdb copy is limited to in-frame clones, with some not included. The sample has 180,000 or so clones, roughly 88% seen once. The CDR3 extends over 12 amino acids. The V and J ends lost 6 bases and 4 bases respectively, with 9 bases between them. Germline V lookup: CDR1 MNHEY, CDR2 SMNVEV (reference sequence). This clone was detected once. The V gene is TRBV27, the J gene TRBJ2-5; a weak D match, TRBD1 (5 bases). The sample comprised peripheral blood. The source is a man between 60 and 75 years old with acute or convalescent COVID-19. The CDR3 sequence: CASSRAGETQYF. In DNA form, the CDR3 reads TGTGCCAGCAGCAGGGCAGGAGAGACCCAGTACTTC.